This section outlines one T cell receptor (beta chain) sequence together with its context. These data belong to a study of blood T cell repertoires in COVID-19. CDR3 length equals 14 residues. CDR1 is LNHDA and CDR2 is SQIVND in the germline V gene (reference sequence). With V trimmed by 5 bases and J by 2 bases, 5 bases remained unmatched. Libraries were prepared by immunoSEQ multiplex PCR; TCRdb keeps only in-frame clonotypes and omits some of them. The table lists 200,000 to 250,000 clones, around 82% of them singletons. The clonotype comes from a woman in her forties with acute COVID-19. The V call is TRBV19, the J call TRBJ1-2, with 7 bases aligning to TRBD1. Sequenced sample: PBMCs or T cells enriched from blood (not recorded which). DNA of the CDR3: TGTGCCAGTAGTCCAGGGGGTCGGAACTATGGCTACACCTTC. It codes for CASSPGGRNYGYTF.